This TCR beta chain was identified during a study of beta chain features in type 1 diabetes (dated by TCRdb to the late 2010s). Regarding the research as a whole: No differences in mean age, gender distribution, total cell number or subset yield were found between patients and healthy donors. Across all samples, some 110,000,000 sorted cells were examined, and cell number per subset correlated strongly with RNA yield. In the study, recently diagnosed type 1 diabetes patients and matched healthy donors were compared on the TCRB repertoires of their sorted circulating CD4+ T cell subsets. Regulatory and stem cell-like memory subsets were isolated from only 8 patients and roughly eight healthy donors, whereas naive and central memory subsets came from all 30 or so donors. The full study reports these points: Patients with type 1 diabetes made fewer insertions and deleted more nucleotides at VDJ recombination sites, implying thymic rearrangement abnormalities. Because the HLA sub-analyses included only small numbers of individuals, any influence of HLA type on TCRB rearrangement was left unresolved. PCR might favor shorter templates, but patient and control samples were amplified and corrected together, so any skew would affect both groups equally. Type 1 diabetes patients showed a moderate but significant shortening of TCRB CDR3 length in all four CD4+ subsets. The naive, central memory and regulatory TCRB repertoires appeared to resemble one another more closely among patients than among healthy donors. Because cDNA was sequenced instead of genomic DNA, highly expressing activated cells could be over-represented, though the groups showed no difference in activation or CD3 levels.

Note on this clone: Its antigen specificity is not known. No much larger clone is present one base from it, and per-base qualities are unavailable.

Taken from cysteine to phenylalanine, the CDR3 has 15 residues. Just the 45-base CDR3 DNA is kept, in frame starting at base 1. CDR1 and CDR2 are drawn from the germline V gene: MDHEN, SYDVKM. The germline V end is reduced by 4 bases and the J end by 1 base; junction bases left unmatched: 2. The entire isolated RNA was reverse transcribed using the High Capacity cDNA Reverse Transcription Kit, and thus expressed TCRB transcripts were sequenced. Survey-depth immunoSEQ sequencing was performed on stem cell-like memory T cell samples, with an average of about 940,000 total reads per sample. After sorted cells were lysed in RLT buffer, RNA was extracted with DNase-treated RNeasy Micro or Mini kits, with the choice depending on cell number. Each cell subset was processed separately to prevent cross-contamination, with patient and healthy donor samples processed together. Using the immunoSEQ multiplex PCR, TCRB sequences were amplified from cDNA into 87-bp fragments spanning the CDR3 region. Amplicons were sequenced on the Illumina HiSeq platform. Turning to the authors' computational methods: Synthetic template baselines were used to correct PCR bias computationally, reads within Hamming distance 2 were collapsed together, and singletons that could not be merged were discarded. Reads were aligned against IMGT to assign V, D and J genes, CDR3 length and insertions or deletions at six rearrangement sites. Within each subset, clonotype counts were normalized to sorted cell number, after which true diversity and Gini coefficients were computed with the tcR R package. The overlap coefficient, calculated on TCRB nucleotide sequences, was used to measure repertoire sharing. TCRdb obtained this table from immuneACCESS and retained in-frame rearrangements with V and J assigned. These tables miss some clones; where compared with another copy, unresolved V genes account for less than half of the shortfall, and the remainder is unexplained. The V and J calls and the clone size are those of that table, but D and trimming were determined from the DNA. The sample data list about 110,000 clones, and almost 40% of these were observed just once. Approximately 0.065% of the sample lies in the top ten.

From each donor, a single peripheral blood sample of about 120 mL on average was drawn into heparinised tubes. A BD FACSAria II and a panel including CD45RO, CCR7, CD25, CD127, CD95 and CD27 were used to sort naive, central memory, regulatory and stem cell-like memory CD4+ T cells. All sorted populations exceeded 98% purity. Right away, PBMCs were isolated by Lymphoprep density gradient centrifugation and were stained directly, with no culture step. So that batch effects would be minimized, each experiment stained and sorted samples in pairs, pairing one healthy donor with one patient. The material sequenced was stem cell memory CD4+ T cells from blood. This specimen's cell subset or site label, per the study, means: stem cell-like memory CD4+ T cells. This chain joins TRBV28 to TRBJ2-1, and 9 bases in between align with TRBD2. This receptor was obtained from a woman in her late teens or twenties in good health. CDR3 reads: CASSSTSGSYNEQFF. The DNA sequence is as follows: TGTGCCAGCAGTTCCACTAGCGGGTCCTACAATGAGCAGTTCTTC.